This entry features one TCR beta chain sequence. The antigen remains unidentified. The junction shows a germline mismatch at one end, possibly a read error. With approximately 500 ng total RNA as template and a constant-region primer, TCR beta cDNA was made. Three nested multiplex PCR rounds, a slightly modified ARM-PCR, produced the libraries for TCR beta. It was with TRBV1-TRBV30 forward primers and a C-beta reverse primer that the first two PCR rounds were run, at approximately 10 cycles each. Each CDR3 protein is one row after TCRdb ran MiXCR on the multiplex PCR reads. The data hold approximately 310,000 distinct CDR3 sequences, with about 60% observed a single time. The sample is drawn from a study of tumor-infiltrating lymphocytes in primary liver carcinoma. Regarding the study as a whole: Relative to blood, tumors carried a significantly larger fraction of the repertoire in their top 250 clones (p = 0.039). In tumor-adjacent and tumor-blood pairs, overlap was lower than in tumor region pairs.

The CDR3 contains 14 residues. CDR1 and CDR2 from the germline V gene are MNHEY and SVGEGT. Unsorted whole blood yielded blood RNA, and germline DNA was extracted as well. About 3.7 milliliters of peripheral blood were drawn presurgically. This sequence was found in a man aged 35-49 years with primary liver carcinoma and hepatitis B virus infection. The chain joins TRBV6-2 or TRBV6-3 to TRBJ1-1; no reliable D call. The sample consisted of peripheral blood. CDR3 region: CASKVNGMNTEASF. The CDR3 coding sequence is TGTGCCAGTAAGGTGAACGGAATGAACACTGAAGCTTCCTTT.